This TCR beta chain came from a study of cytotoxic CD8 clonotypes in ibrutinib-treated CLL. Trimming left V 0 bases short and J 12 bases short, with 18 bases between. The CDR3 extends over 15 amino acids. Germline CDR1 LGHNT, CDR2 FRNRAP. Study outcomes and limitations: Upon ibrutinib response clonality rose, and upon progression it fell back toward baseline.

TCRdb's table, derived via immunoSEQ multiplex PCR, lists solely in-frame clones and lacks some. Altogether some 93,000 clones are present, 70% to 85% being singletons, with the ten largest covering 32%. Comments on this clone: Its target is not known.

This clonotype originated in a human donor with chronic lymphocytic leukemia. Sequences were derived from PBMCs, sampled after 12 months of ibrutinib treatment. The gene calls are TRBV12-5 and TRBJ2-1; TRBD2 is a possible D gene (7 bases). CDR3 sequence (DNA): TGTGCTAGTGGTTTGGTACCTGGGGGGGCTTTTTCGCAGTTCTTC. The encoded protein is CASGLVPGGAFSQFF.